The 23 T cell receptor beta chains in this list originate from one sample, sequenced in a study of CD8+ T cells in alopecia areata. Noted treatment: oral pan-JAK inhibitor, 5-10 mg twice daily. cDNA prepared by RNA extraction and subsequent reverse transcription served as the template for sequencing. Clones were read by immunoSEQ multiplex PCR, and TCRdb kept only the in-frame ones, dropping some. The table lists 110,000 or so clones, roughly three fifths of them singletons. This specimen was CD4+ T cells sorted from blood, taken at week 24, from a patient treated with tofacitinib. The source of these receptors is a human donor with alopecia areata.

This clone has more than one count but fewer than ten. The chain carries TRBV2 and TRBJ1-2; D is possibly TRBD1 (6 bases). V lost 8 bases, J lost 3 bases, and 16 bases lay in between. This CDR3 region has 14 residues. Per germline, CDR1 SNHLY and CDR2 FYNNEI. This chain's CDR3 is CASSRVGQHYGYTF. CDR3 DNA sequence: TGTGCCAGCTCGAGGGTCGGACAGCACTATGGCTACACCTTC.

The sample holds a few counts of this clone. It may be a read error: a sequence one base away is much more abundant. This chain links TRBV4-2 with TRBJ1-1; D is possibly TRBD1 (6 bases). Germline V gene sequence: CDR1 LGHNA, CDR2 YNFKEQ. The CDR3 is 19 amino acids. The V end lost 4 bases, the J end lost 0 bases, and 24 bases lay between the germline ends. The chain's CDR3 is CASSPRSALFRGLNTEAFF. In nucleotides, the CDR3 is TGTGCCAGCAGCCCACGTTCTGCTTTGTTCCGGGGGCTGAACACTGAAGCTTTCTTT.

The chain carries TRBV29-1 and TRBJ1-5; no clear D. The ends were cut back, 8 bases at V and 2 bases at J, with 16 bases in the middle. Germline V gives CDR1 SQVTM, CDR2 ANQGSEA. CDR3 length equals 14 residues. The CDR3 DNA reads as TGCAGCTATCAAGAAACCCCCGGCAATCAGCCCCAGCATTTT. As protein: CSYQETPGNQPQHF.

The CDR3 sequence: CASSRGQGAVDEQFF. The CDR3 DNA reads TGCGCCAGCAGCCGCGGACAGGGGGCTGTCGATGAGCAGTTCTTC. The chain is built from TRBV5-1 and TRBJ2-1, with 11 bases fitting TRBD1. The germline V gene encodes CDR1 SGHRS and CDR2 YFSETQ. The trim removed 4 bases at V and 8 bases at J, leaving 8 bases unmatched. The CDR3 sequence is 15 residues long.

The chain recombines TRBV7-2 with TRBJ2-7; 7 positions match TRBD2. The CDR3 is 15 amino acids. Losses at the gene ends were 5 bases for V and 2 bases for J; bases not matched to a gene: 9. Germline values: CDR1 SGHTA, CDR2 FQGNSA. This CDR3 is CASSLGSGTTYEQYF. As DNA, the CDR3 is TGTGCCAGCAGCCTGGGGAGCGGGACGACCTACGAGCAGTACTTC.

This clone appeared a few times. The chain has TRBV30 and TRBJ1-6; D call uncertain. From germline, CDR1 is GTSNPN and CDR2 SVGIG (reference sequence). The CDR3 is 13 residues long. The V gene lost 2 bases and the J gene lost 7 bases, with 9 bases spanning the gap. CDR3 DNA: TGTGCCTGGAGTTTGACCGGGAATTCACCCCTCCACTTT. This codes for CAWSLTGNSPLHF.

There are a few counts of this clone. This chain connects TRBV7-9 to TRBJ2-5; tentative D call: TRBD2 (6 bases). V lost 3 bases to trimming and J lost 8 bases, with 10 bases between them. The CDR3 is 12 residues long. In germline, CDR1 is SEHNR, CDR2 FQNEAQ (reference sequence). CDR3 DNA: TGTGCCAGCAGCTTGGAGGGTGCAACCCAGTACTTC. It translates to CASSLEGATQYF.

The chain carries TRBV9 and TRBJ2-3; 9 nucleotides match TRBD2. Germline lookup yields CDR1 SGDLS and CDR2 YYNGEE. This CDR3 region has 14 residues. With V trimmed by 6 bases and J by 6 bases, 8 bases remained unmatched. The CDR3: CASTPTSGSDTQYF. The CDR3 nucleotides read TGTGCCAGCACGCCGACTAGCGGAAGTGATACGCAGTATTTT.

This clone has only one observation. This rearrangement joins TRBV29-1 to TRBJ1-1, with D perhaps TRBD1 (5 bases). Germline V gene data show CDR1 as SQVTM and CDR2 as ANQGSEA. V was shortened by 4 bases and J by 0 bases, with 18 bases between the two germline ends. This CDR3 comprises 16 residues. This CDR3 reads CSVGVGVSPLNTEAFF. The CDR3 DNA follows: TGCAGCGTTGGGGTGGGGGTATCCCCTTTGAACACTGAAGCTTTCTTT.

Notes on this clone: Its ends do not fully match the called genes, so a read error is possible. Here the CDR3 reads CASSSQGLASNEQYF. The CDR3 DNA follows: TGTGCCAGCAGCTCCCAGGGACTAGCCTCCAACGAGCAGTACTTC. The rearrangement links TRBV5-4 to TRBJ2-7; TRBD2 aligns across 9 bases. This CDR3 contains 15 residues. Germline V gives CDR1 SGHNT, CDR2 YYREEE (reference sequence).

CDR3 nucleotides: TGTGCCAGCAGCCGGGGCGGGGACTATGGCTACACCTTC. Amino acid sequence: CASSRGGDYGYTF. The chain joins TRBV7-9 to TRBJ1-2; tentatively, D is TRBD1 (5 bases). Trimming stripped 5 bases from V and 3 bases from J, with 10 bases between. CDR1 and CDR2 (germline): SEHNR, FQNEAQ (reference sequence). The length of the CDR3 is 13 residues.

The chain carries TRBV29-1 and TRBJ1-4, with D uncertain. This CDR3 is 11 amino acids long. Germline V lookup: CDR1 SQVTM, CDR2 ANQGSEA. The germline V and J ends were trimmed by 2 bases and 6 bases, with 4 bases remaining between them. The CDR3 loop is CSVERDEKLFF. DNA of the CDR3: TGCAGCGTTGAACGGGATGAAAAACTGTTTTTT. The entire variable domain, with the rest obtained from reference TRBV29-1 and TRBJ1-4, is as follows: SAVISQKPSRDICQRGTSLTIQCQVDSQVTMMFWYRQQPGQSLTLIATANQGSEATYESGFVIDKFPISRPNLTFSTLTVSNMSPEDSSIYLCSVERDEKLFFGSGTQLSVL.

V is TRBV9 and J is TRBJ2-1; 7 bases agree with TRBD2. The germline V gene encodes CDR1 SGDLS and CDR2 YYNGEE. Germline trimming cut 2 bases from V and 2 bases from J; bases unmatched to any gene: 7. This CDR3 is 16 amino acids long. Here the CDR3 DNA reads TGTGCCAGCAGCGTTGGAGGGCGGGGGACCTACAATGAGCAGTTCTTC. Protein product: CASSVGGRGTYNEQFF. Variable domain in full (rest from reference TRBV9 and TRBJ2-1): DSGVTQTPKHLITATGQRVTLRCSPRSGDLSVYWYQQSLDQGLQFLIQYYNGEERAKGNILERFSAQQFPDLHSELNLSSLELGDSALYFCASSVGGRGTYNEQFFGPGTRLTVL.

V gene TRBV15 combines with J gene TRBJ1-5; D remains ambiguous. Germline CDR1 reads LNHNV; CDR2 reads YYDKDF (reference sequence). The ends were cut back, 1 base at V and 3 bases at J, with 4 bases in the middle. The CDR3 loop spans 13 amino acids. In nucleotides, the CDR3 is TGTGCCACCAGCAGAGGGGTCAATCAGCCCCAGCATTTT. Protein product: CATSRGVNQPQHF.

The chain combines TRBV6-5 with TRBJ1-1; tentative D call: TRBD1 (5 bases). V lost 5 bases and J lost 6, with 16 bases in between. This CDR3 has 14 residues. Germline V CDR1 and CDR2: MNHEY, SVGAGI. The CDR3 protein is CASSREGPSPEAFF. As DNA, the CDR3 is TGTGCCAGCAGTCGCGAGGGGCCCAGCCCTGAAGCTTTCTTT.

A few counts support this clone. The J gene is TRBJ2-5, the V gene TRBV5-1; the match to TRBD1 covers 7 bases. Germline lookup yields CDR1 SGHRS and CDR2 YFSETQ. This CDR3 spans 14 amino acids. The V and J ends lost 0 bases and 5 bases, in that order; junction bases with no gene match: 4. CDR3 DNA: TGCGCCAGCAGCTTGGAAGGGGGCGCGGAGACCCAGTACTTC. Its protein is CASSLEGGAETQYF. Complete variable domain (other parts from reference TRBV5-1 and TRBJ2-5): KAGVTQTPRYLIKTRGQQVTLSCSPISGHRSVSWYQQTPGQGLQFLFEYFSETQRNKGNFPGRFSGRQFSNSRSEMNVSTLELGDSALYLCASSLEGGAETQYFGPGTRLLVL.

The chain employs TRBV7-2 and TRBJ2-4; possible D gene TRBD1, 6 bases. The CDR3 is made up of 14 amino acids. Trimming took off 5 bases at V and 1 base at J, with 9 bases between the two ends. Germline V gives CDR1 SGHTA, CDR2 FQGNSA. CDR3 sequence: CASSPDRAKNIQYF. CDR3 sequence (DNA): TGTGCCAGCAGCCCCGACAGGGCCAAAAACATTCAGTACTTC.

The chain recombines TRBV11-2 with TRBJ2-5; D is uncertain. Trimming shortened V by 0 bases and J by 4 bases, and 0 bases separated the two germline ends. The CDR3 sequence is 11 residues long. Per germline, CDR1 SGHAT and CDR2 FQNNGV. CDR3 sequence (DNA): TGTGCCAGCAGCTTAGAAGAGACCCAGTACTTC. Amino acid sequence: CASSLEETQYF.

The CDR3 nucleotides read TGCGCCAGCAGCTACGACAGTAACAATCAGCCCCAGCATTTT. Translated: CASSYDSNNQPQHF. The chain has TRBV5-1 and TRBJ1-5; D possibly corresponds to TRBD1 (5 bases). The CDR3 is 14 residues long. The V and J ends lost 3 bases and 3 bases respectively, with 10 bases between them. Germline V gene sequence: CDR1 SGHRS, CDR2 YFSETQ.

This clone was counted only a few times. The chain recombines TRBV4-1 with TRBJ1-2; D might be TRBD1 (5 bases). Germline CDR1 reads MGHRA; CDR2 reads YSYEKL. The CDR3 totals 13 residues. Trimming removed 4 bases from V and 5 bases from J, with 11 bases in between. CDR3 region: CASSPLGVYGYTF. CDR3 nucleotides: TGCGCCAGCAGCCCCCTGGGGGTTTATGGCTACACCTTC.

CDR3 amino acids: CACLDRESTEAFF. The CDR3 DNA reads TGTGCCTGCCTGGACAGGGAGAGTACTGAAGCTTTCTTT. This sequence joins TRBV30 and TRBJ1-1, with 8 bases lining up with TRBD1. V lost 6 bases, J lost 5 bases, and 8 bases stayed unmatched. CDR3 length equals 13 residues. From germline, CDR1 is GTSNPN and CDR2 SVGIG (reference sequence). The full variable domain, with the rest looked up from reference TRBV30 and TRBJ1-1, is SQTIHQWPATLVQPVGSPLSLECTVEGTSNPNLYWYRQAAGRGLQLLFYSVGIGQISSEVPQNLSASRPQDRQFILSSKKLLLSDSGFYLCACLDRESTEAFFGQGTRLTVV.

The rearrangement joins TRBV27 to TRBJ2-3; 12 nucleotides line up with TRBD2. The germline CDR1 and CDR2 sequences are MNHEY and SMNVEV (reference sequence). The CDR3 runs to 15 residues. V was clipped by 6 bases and J by 3 bases; unmatched bases: 4. The CDR3 is CASRLAGGHTDTQYF. CDR3 coding DNA: TGTGCCAGCAGACTAGCGGGGGGACATACAGATACGCAGTATTTT.

J is TRBJ2-7 and V is TRBV6-6; weak D call: TRBD2 (5 bases). The CDR3 covers 15 residues. From germline, CDR1 is MNHNY and CDR2 SVGAGI (reference sequence). Trimming stripped 0 bases from V and 2 bases from J, with 11 bases between. In DNA form, the CDR3 reads TGTGCCAGCAGTTACTCGATCCCGGGAACCTACGAGCAGTACTTC. Its translation: CASSYSIPGTYEQYF.